This T cell receptor beta chain was sequenced during a study of blood T cell repertoires in COVID-19. At the level of the study: The analysed material was cDNA or gDNA that came from T cells, B-cell-depleted T cells, or PBMCs.

Original methodology: From reference gene primer amplification, estimates of nucleated cell counts were derived. Profiling relied on immunoSEQ multiplex PCR, and the TCRdb table lists in-frame clones only, not all of them. The DNA was the basis for D and trimming; V, J and clone size are from that table. The sample lists 250,000 to 350,000 clones; more than 75% were seen once. The CDR3 loop spans 13 amino acids. CDR1 and CDR2 from the germline V gene are SGHDT and YYEEEE. With V trimmed by 3 bases and J by 9 bases, 9 bases remained unmatched. The sequenced sample consisted of peripheral blood. The TCR originated in a woman aged 25 to 39 who had recovered from COVID-19. The chain couples TRBV5-6 to TRBJ2-7; 7 bases align to TRBD1. CDR3 amino acids: CASSWGQNMGQYF. CDR3 coding DNA: TGTGCCAGCAGCTGGGGACAGAACATGGGGCAGTACTTC.